A single sample gave rise to the 14 T cell receptor beta chains below, sequenced in a study of Graves' ophthalmopathy and Graves' hyperthyroidism. The authors amplified TCR beta CDR3 regions from RNA transcripts. HTBI-primed first-round RT-PCR preceded second-round multiplex PCR. A single record per CDR3 protein comes from TCRdb applying MiXCR to the multiplex PCR reads. The table lists under 400,000 distinct CDR3 sequences, roughly a sixth of them singletons, with 12% in the top ten. Sequenced material: peripheral blood. The receptors were gathered from an adult man with Graves' ophthalmopathy.

This clonotype was detected many times. Here the CDR3 DNA reads TGTGCCAGCAGCCTAGGAGAGCAGCCCCAGCATTTT. Its protein is CASSLGEQPQHF. The chain combines TRBV11-3 with TRBJ1-5; D gene uncertain. CDR3 length: 12 residues. CDR1 is SGHNT, CDR2 YENEEA, per germline. Trimming pared 5 bases from V and 7 bases from J, leaving 9 bases between.

The sample holds many counts of this clonotype. V and J are TRBV6-2 or TRBV6-3 and TRBJ2-7; D tentatively reads TRBD1 or TRBD2 (5 bases each). This CDR3 is 13 amino acids long. CDR1 and CDR2 (germline): MNHEY, SVGEGT. Trimming cost V 6 bases and J 2 bases, with 11 bases left between them. CDR3 nucleotides: TGTGCCAGCAGCTCCATGGGACCCTACGAGCAGTACTTC. Translation gives CASSSMGPYEQYF.

This clonotype has a count of ten or more. The chain is built from TRBV7-2 and TRBJ2-7; D unresolved. The CDR3 runs 12 residues. V lost 4 bases to trimming and J lost 7 bases, with 11 bases between them. CDR1 SGHTA and CDR2 FQGNSA come from the germline V gene. The CDR3 loop is CASSSISGEQYF. DNA of the CDR3: TGTGCCAGCAGCTCAATCTCCGGTGAGCAGTACTTC. Supplemented by reference TRBV7-2 and TRBJ2-7, the full variable domain reads GAGVSQSPSNKVTEKGKDVELRCDPISGHTALYWYRQSLGQGLEFLIYFQGNSAPDKSGLPSDRFSAERTGGSVSTLTIQRTQQEDSAVYLCASSSISGEQYFGPGTRLTVT.

This clonotype was counted ten times or more. The chain uses TRBV12-5 and TRBJ1-6; no definite D call. Germline CDR1 is LGHNT and CDR2 is FRNRAP. Trimming stripped 0 bases from V and 2 bases from J, with 14 bases between. The CDR3 loop spans 18 amino acids. In DNA form, the CDR3 reads TGTGCTAGTGGTTTGGTACAAGGGCCAAGGGCCTATAATTCACCCCTCCACTTT. Protein product: CASGLVQGPRAYNSPLHF.

This clonotype was recorded many times. The genes are TRBV15 and TRBJ1-1; D ambiguous. The length of the CDR3 is 17 residues. Deletions cut 3 bases from V and 2 bases from J, with 19 bases between. From germline, CDR1 is LNHNV and CDR2 YYDKDF (reference sequence). The CDR3 reads CATSRSGRTAQNTEAFF. As DNA, the CDR3 is TGTGCCACCAGCAGGTCGGGCAGGACCGCACAAAACACTGAAGCTTTCTTT.

This clonotype showed up many times. The rearrangement joins TRBV7-9 to TRBJ2-5; 7 bases are a match to TRBD2. The CDR3 length is 16 residues. Trimming at V came to 5 bases and at J to 4 bases, leaving 13 bases not matched to a gene. Germline V gives CDR1 SEHNR, CDR2 FQNEAQ (reference sequence). CDR3 in DNA: TGTGCCAGCAGCCCCAGAAGGTTGGCGGGAGCAGAGACCCAGTACTTC. Amino acids: CASSPRRLAGAETQYF.

This clonotype was counted at least ten times. The V gene is TRBV4-1, the J gene TRBJ1-1, with 9 positions matching TRBD1. The CDR3 consists of 16 residues. CDR1 and CDR2 (germline): MGHRA, YSYEKL. The V gene end was trimmed by 1 base and the J gene end by 1 base; junction bases not matched to a gene: 4. CDR3 sequence: CASSQGPTGGNTEAFF. The CDR3 DNA reads TGCGCCAGCAGCCAAGGCCCGACAGGGGGGAACACTGAAGCTTTCTTT.

The sample holds many counts of this clonotype. J is TRBJ1-2 and V is TRBV29-1; TRBD1 is a possible D gene (6 bases). This CDR3 is built from 14 residues. The V end was cut by 1 base, the J end by 8 bases, with 17 bases between. Germline V lookup: CDR1 SQVTM, CDR2 ANQGSEA. Here the CDR3 DNA reads TGCAGCGTTGAAGCAAGTAAGGGGGATCGGGGCTACACCTTC. Protein: CSVEASKGDRGYTF.

This clonotype was seen a few times. It may be a read error: a sequence one base away is much more abundant. The chain has TRBV4-3 and TRBJ2-5, with 8 bases that match TRBD2. The CDR3 spans 16 residues. Per the germline V gene, CDR1 is LGHNA and CDR2 is YSLEER. The CDR3 DNA reads TGCGCCAGCGGCCAAGAGTGGCGGGGGGCCCAAGAGACCCAGTACTTC. Protein: CASGQEWRGAQETQYF.

Comments on this clonotype: The missing conserved phenylalanine or tryptophan at the end of this CDR3 makes a read error likely. The rearrangement joins TRBV15 to TRBJ2-7; possible D gene TRBD1, 6 bases. The germline CDR1 and CDR2 sequences are LNHNV and YYDKDF (reference sequence). Trimming left V 4 bases short and J 8 bases short, with 21 bases between. The CDR3 contains 15 residues. The CDR3 nucleotides are TGTGCCACCAGCAACCCAGTGAAAACAGGGTTCCAGCAGTACCTC. This codes for CATSNPVKTGFQQYL.

This clonotype was observed a few times. This chain uses TRBV6-1 with TRBJ1-1; the D gene is possibly TRBD1 (6 bases). Germline CDR1 and CDR2: MNHNS and SASEGT. Trimming stripped 7 bases from V and 5 bases from J, with 14 bases between. CDR3 length: 13 amino acids. The CDR3 DNA sequence: TGTGCCAGCACCCCCGGGGGGCGGACTGAAGCTTTCTTT. Its protein is CASTPGGRTEAFF.

This clonotype came up many times. This rearrangement joins TRBV19 to TRBJ1-1; D remains ambiguous. CDR3 length equals 14 residues. The germline V and J ends were trimmed by 6 bases and 1 base, with 12 bases remaining between them. CDR1 is LNHDA and CDR2 is SQIVND in the germline V gene (reference sequence). The DNA of the CDR3 is TGTGCCAGTAGACCATTGACGGGGAACACTGAAGCTTTCTTT. It codes for CASRPLTGNTEAFF.

This clonotype was picked up many times. The V gene is TRBV2, the J gene TRBJ2-7; no reliable D call. The V and J ends lost 6 bases and 3 bases respectively, with 12 bases between them. From germline, CDR1 is SNHLY and CDR2 FYNNEI. The CDR3 contains 13 residues. This CDR3 is CASRWVGGYEQYF. CDR3 nucleotides: TGTGCCAGCAGGTGGGTCGGCGGCTACGAGCAGTACTTC.

This chain joins TRBV5-1 and TRBJ2-2; no reliable D call. The CDR3 sequence is 13 residues long. Trimming shortened V by 1 base and J by 5 bases, and 6 bases separated the two germline ends. Looked up from germline, CDR1 is SGHRS and CDR2 is YFSETQ. The CDR3 nucleotides are TGCGCCAGCAGCTTGATTCCAACCGGGGAGCTGTTTTTT. Protein sequence: CASSLIPTGELFF.